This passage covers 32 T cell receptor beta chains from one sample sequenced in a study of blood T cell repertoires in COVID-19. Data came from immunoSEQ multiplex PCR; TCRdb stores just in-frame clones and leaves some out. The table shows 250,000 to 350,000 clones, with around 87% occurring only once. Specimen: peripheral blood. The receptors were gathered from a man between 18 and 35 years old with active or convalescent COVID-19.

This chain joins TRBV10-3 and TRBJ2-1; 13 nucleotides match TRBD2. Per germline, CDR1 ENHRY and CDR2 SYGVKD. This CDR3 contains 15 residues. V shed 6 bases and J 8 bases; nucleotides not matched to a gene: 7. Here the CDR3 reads CAIRLTSGGFHEQFF. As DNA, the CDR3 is TGTGCCATCAGGCTGACTAGCGGGGGGTTTCATGAGCAGTTCTTC.

The CDR3 bases are TGTGCCAGCAGTTACTCCCGACAGTGGAACACTGAAGCTTTCTTT. Its translation is CASSYSRQWNTEAFF. This chain uses TRBV6-5 with TRBJ1-1, with a weak D call TRBD1 (5 bases). Deletions cut 0 bases from V and 1 base from J, with 9 bases between. The CDR3 extends over 15 amino acids. Germline CDR1 MNHEY, CDR2 SVGAGI.

The CDR3: CASSQAPPTGLYGYTF. CDR3 DNA: TGCGCCAGCAGCCAAGCCCCCCCGACAGGCTTATATGGCTACACCTTC. This chain links TRBV4-1 with TRBJ1-2; D may be TRBD1 (6 bases). CDR1 and CDR2 (germline): MGHRA, YSYEKL. The CDR3 covers 16 residues. V was pared by 1 base and J by 5 bases, with 17 bases between.

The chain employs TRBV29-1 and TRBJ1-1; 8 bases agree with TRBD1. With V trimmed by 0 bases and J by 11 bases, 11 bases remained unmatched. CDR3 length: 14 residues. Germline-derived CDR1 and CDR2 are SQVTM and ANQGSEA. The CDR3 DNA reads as TGCAGCGTTGAAGATGGTTCTGGACAGGGTTACGCTTTCTTT. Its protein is CSVEDGSGQGYAFF.

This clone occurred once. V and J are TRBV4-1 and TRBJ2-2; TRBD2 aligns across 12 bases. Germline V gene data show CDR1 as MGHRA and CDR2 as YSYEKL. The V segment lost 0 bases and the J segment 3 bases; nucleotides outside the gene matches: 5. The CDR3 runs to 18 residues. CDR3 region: CASSQDPLAGGHTGELFF. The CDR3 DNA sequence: TGCGCCAGCAGCCAAGATCCACTAGCGGGGGGACACACCGGGGAGCTGTTTTTT.

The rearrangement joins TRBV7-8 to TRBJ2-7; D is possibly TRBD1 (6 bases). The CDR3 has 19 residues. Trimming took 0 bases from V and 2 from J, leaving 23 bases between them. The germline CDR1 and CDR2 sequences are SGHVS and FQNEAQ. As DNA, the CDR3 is TGTGCCAGCAGCTTAGCGCCGAGCAGGGCAGGGGCTCGTCCCTACGAGCAGTACTTC. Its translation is CASSLAPSRAGARPYEQYF.

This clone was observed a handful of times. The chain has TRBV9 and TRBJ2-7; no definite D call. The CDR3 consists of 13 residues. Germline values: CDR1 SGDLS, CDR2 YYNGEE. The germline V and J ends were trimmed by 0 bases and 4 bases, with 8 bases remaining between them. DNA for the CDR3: TGTGCCAGCAGCGTAGGAGGAGAGTACGAGCAGTACTTC. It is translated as CASSVGGEYEQYF.

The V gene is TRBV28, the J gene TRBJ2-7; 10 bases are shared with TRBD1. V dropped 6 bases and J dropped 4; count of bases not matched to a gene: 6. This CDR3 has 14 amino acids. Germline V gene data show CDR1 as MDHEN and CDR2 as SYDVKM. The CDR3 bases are TGTGCCAGCAGGGTGGACAGGGGGGTGTACGAGCAGTACTTC. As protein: CASRVDRGVYEQYF.

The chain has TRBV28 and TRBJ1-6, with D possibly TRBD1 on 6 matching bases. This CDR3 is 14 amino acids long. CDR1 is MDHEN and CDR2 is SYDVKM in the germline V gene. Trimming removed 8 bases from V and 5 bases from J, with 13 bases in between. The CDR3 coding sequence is TGTGCCAGCGATCCGGGGACAAATAATTCACCCCTCCACTTT. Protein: CASDPGTNNSPLHF. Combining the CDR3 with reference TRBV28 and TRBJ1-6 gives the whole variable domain DVKVTQSSRYLVKRTGEKVFLECVQDMDHENMFWYRQDPGLGLRLIYFSYDVKMKEKGDIPEGYSVSREKKERFSLILESASTNQTSMYLCASDPGTNNSPLHFGNGTRLTVT.

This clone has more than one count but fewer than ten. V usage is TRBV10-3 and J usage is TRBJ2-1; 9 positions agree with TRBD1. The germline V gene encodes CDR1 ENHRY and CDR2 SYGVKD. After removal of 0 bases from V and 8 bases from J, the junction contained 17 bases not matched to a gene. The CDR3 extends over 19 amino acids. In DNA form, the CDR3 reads TGTGCCATCAGTGAGTCTAAAGGGGGGAGGGACAGGGCCACTCATGAGCAGTTCTTC. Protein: CAISESKGGRDRATHEQFF.

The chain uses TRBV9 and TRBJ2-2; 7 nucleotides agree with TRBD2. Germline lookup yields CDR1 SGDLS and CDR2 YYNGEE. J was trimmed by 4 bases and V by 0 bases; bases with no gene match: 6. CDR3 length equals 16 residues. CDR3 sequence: CASSVGGGGRTGELFF. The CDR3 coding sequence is TGTGCCAGCAGCGTAGGCGGGGGAGGGCGCACCGGGGAGCTGTTTTTT.

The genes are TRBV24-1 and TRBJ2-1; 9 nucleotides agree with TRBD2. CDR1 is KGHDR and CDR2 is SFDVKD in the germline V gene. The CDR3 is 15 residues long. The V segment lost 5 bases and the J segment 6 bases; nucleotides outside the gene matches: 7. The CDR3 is CATSGPSGIFNEQFF. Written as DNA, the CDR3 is TGTGCCACCAGTGGCCCTAGCGGGATCTTCAATGAGCAGTTCTTC.

In DNA form, the CDR3 reads TGTGCCAGTAGTATATTTTTTAGCGGGAGTTATGAGACCCAGTACTTC. Translating it yields CASSIFFSGSYETQYF. The chain employs TRBV19 and TRBJ2-5, with TRBD2 identical over 9 bases. J lost 5 bases, V lost 2 bases, and 9 bases had no gene match. The CDR3 runs 16 residues. In germline, CDR1 is LNHDA, CDR2 SQIVND (reference sequence).

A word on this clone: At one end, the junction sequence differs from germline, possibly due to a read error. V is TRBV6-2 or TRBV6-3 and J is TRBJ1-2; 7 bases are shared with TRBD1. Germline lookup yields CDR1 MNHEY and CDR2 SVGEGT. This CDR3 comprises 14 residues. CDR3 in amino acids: CASRYLQGLYGYTF. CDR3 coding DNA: TGTGCCAGCAGATACTTACAGGGGCTATATGGCTACACCTTC.

The CDR3 DNA follows: TGCGCCAGCGGGGGCTTGAACTCCTACGAGCAGTACTTC. This sequence encodes CASGGLNSYEQYF. The gene calls are TRBV10-1 and TRBJ2-7, with D tentatively TRBD1 (6 bases). V was shortened by 8 bases and J by 0 bases, with 11 bases between the two germline ends. From germline, CDR1 is WNHNN and CDR2 SYGVQD (reference sequence). The CDR3 spans 13 residues.

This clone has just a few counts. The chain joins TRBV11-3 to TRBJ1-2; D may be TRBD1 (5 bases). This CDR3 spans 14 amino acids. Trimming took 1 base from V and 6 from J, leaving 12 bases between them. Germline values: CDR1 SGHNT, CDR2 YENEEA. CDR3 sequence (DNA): TGTGCCAGCAGCTTAGGTGCGACAGAGAATGGCTACACCTTC. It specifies CASSLGATENGYTF. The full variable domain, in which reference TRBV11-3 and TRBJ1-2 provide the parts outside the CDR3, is EAGVVQSPRYKIIEKKQPVAFWCNPISGHNTLYWYLQNLGQGPELLIRYENEEAVDDSQLPKDRFSAERLKGVDSTLKIQPAELGDSAVYLCASSLGATENGYTFGSGTRLTVV.

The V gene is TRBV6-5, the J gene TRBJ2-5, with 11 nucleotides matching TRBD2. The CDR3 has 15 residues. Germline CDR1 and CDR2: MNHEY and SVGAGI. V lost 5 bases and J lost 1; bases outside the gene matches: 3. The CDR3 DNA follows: TGTGCCAGCAGTCCCCTAGCGGGGGGCCAAGAGACCCAGTACTTC. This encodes CASSPLAGGQETQYF.

The CDR3 protein is CASSEIPKRIVRGYTF. The CDR3 DNA reads TGTGCCAGCAGTGAAATCCCGAAGAGGATCGTCCGGGGCTACACCTTC. The chain has TRBV25-1 and TRBJ1-2, with D hard to call. Germline V gives CDR1 MGHDK, CDR2 SYGVNS. Trimming pared 2 bases from V and 8 bases from J, leaving 21 bases between. The CDR3 loop spans 16 amino acids.

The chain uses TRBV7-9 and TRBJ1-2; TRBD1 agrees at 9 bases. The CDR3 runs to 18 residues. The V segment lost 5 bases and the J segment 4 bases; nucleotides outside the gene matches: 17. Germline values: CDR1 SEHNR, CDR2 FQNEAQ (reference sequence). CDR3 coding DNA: TGTGCCAGCAGCCTCTCCCGGGACAGGGCCAGGGAGGTCTATGGCTACACCTTC. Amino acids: CASSLSRDRAREVYGYTF. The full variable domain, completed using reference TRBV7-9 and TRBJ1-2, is DTGVSQNPRHKITKRGQNVTFRCDPISEHNRLYWYRQTLGQGPEFLTYFQNEAQLEKSRLLSDRFSAERPKGSFSTLEIQRTEQGDSAMYLCASSLSRDRAREVYGYTFGSGTRLTVV.

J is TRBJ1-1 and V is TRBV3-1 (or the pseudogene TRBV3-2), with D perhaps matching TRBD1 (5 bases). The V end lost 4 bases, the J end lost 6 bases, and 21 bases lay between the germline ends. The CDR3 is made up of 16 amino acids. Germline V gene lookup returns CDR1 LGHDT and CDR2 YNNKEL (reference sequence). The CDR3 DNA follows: TGTGCCAGCAGCCCGGGGTTCGGCAGCCGGGGGGCTGAAGCTTTCTTT. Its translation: CASSPGFGSRGAEAFF.

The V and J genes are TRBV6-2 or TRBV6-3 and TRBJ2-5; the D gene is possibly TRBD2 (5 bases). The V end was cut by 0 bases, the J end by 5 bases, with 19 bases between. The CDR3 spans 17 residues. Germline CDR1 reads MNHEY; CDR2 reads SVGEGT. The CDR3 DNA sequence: TGTGCCAGCAGTTACTCGGGTCGAGGAGAGGGTTGGGAGACCCAGTACTTC. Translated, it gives CASSYSGRGEGWETQYF.

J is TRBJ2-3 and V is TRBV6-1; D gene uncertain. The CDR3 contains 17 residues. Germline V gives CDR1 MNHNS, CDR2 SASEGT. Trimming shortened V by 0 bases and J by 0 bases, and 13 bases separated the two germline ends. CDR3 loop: CASSEAVRRSSTDTQYF. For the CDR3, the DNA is TGTGCCAGCAGTGAAGCAGTTCGGCGGTCTAGCACAGATACGCAGTATTTT.

Written as DNA, the CDR3 is TGTGCCAGCAGTTACGAGTCGGACACTGAAGCTTTCTTT. It is translated as CASSYESDTEAFF. The chain couples TRBV6-5 to TRBJ1-1; D call uncertain. The CDR3 spans 13 residues. From germline, CDR1 is MNHEY and CDR2 SVGAGI. Trimming stripped 2 bases from V and 3 bases from J, with 7 bases between.

CDR3 sequence reads: CASSRTGNGGYTF. In DNA form, the CDR3 reads TGTGCCAGCAGCCGGACAGGGAATGGTGGCTACACCTTC. This chain links TRBV7-8 with TRBJ1-2; 8 bases agree with TRBD1. This CDR3 is built from 13 residues. The J segment lost 7 bases and the V segment lost 5 bases, leaving 6 bases of the junction unmatched. The germline gives CDR1 SGHVS, CDR2 FQNEAQ.

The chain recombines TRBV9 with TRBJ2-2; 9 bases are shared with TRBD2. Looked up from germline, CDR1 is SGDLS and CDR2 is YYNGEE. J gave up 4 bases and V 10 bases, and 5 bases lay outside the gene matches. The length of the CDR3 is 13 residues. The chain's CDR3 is CAGQRGATGELFF. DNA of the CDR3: TGTGCCGGCCAGCGGGGGGCCACCGGGGAGCTGTTTTTT.

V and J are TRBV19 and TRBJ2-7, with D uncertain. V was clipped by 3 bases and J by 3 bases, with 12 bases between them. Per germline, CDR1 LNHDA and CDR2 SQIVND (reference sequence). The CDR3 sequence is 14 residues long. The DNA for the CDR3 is TGTGCCAGTAGTATTGCCGAAGCTGGCTACGAGCAGTACTTC. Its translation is CASSIAEAGYEQYF.

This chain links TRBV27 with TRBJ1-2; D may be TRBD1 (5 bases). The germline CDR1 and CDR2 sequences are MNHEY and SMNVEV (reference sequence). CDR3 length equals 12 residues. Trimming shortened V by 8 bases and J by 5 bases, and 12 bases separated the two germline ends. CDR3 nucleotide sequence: TGTGCCAGCGGGGGGAGGTGGTATGGCTACACCTTC. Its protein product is CASGGRWYGYTF.

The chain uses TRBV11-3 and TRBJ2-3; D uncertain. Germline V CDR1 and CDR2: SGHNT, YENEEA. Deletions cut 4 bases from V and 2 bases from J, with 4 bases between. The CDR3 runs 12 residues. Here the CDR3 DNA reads TGTGCCAGCAGCTCCAACACAGATACGCAGTATTTT. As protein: CASSSNTDTQYF.

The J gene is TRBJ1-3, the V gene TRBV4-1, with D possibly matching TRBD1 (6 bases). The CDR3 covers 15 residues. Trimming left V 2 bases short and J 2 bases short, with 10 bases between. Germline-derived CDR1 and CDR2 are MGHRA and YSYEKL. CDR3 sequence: CASSQTGGPGNTIYF. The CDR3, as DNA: TGCGCCAGCAGCCAAACGGGGGGCCCTGGAAACACCATATATTTT.

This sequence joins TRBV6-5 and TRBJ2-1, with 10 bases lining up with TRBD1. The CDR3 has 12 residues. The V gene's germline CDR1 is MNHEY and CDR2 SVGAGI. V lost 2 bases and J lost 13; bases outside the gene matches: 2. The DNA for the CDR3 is TGTGCCAGCAGTTACGGGACAGGGGACCAGTTCTTC. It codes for CASSYGTGDQFF.

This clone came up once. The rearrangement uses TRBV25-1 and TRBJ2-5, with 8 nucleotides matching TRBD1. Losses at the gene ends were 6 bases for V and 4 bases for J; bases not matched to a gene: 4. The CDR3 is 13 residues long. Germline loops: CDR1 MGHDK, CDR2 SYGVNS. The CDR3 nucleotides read TGTGCCAGCAGAACAGGGGGGCGAGAGACCCAGTACTTC. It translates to CASRTGGRETQYF.

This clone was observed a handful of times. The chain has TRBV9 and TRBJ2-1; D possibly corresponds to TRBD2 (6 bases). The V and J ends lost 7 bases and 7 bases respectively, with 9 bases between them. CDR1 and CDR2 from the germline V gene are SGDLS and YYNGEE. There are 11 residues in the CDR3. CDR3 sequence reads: CASGGVNEQFF. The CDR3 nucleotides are TGTGCCAGCGGAGGGGTTAATGAGCAGTTCTTC. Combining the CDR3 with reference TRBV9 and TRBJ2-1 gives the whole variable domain DSGVTQTPKHLITATGQRVTLRCSPRSGDLSVYWYQQSLDQGLQFLIQYYNGEERAKGNILERFSAQQFPDLHSELNLSSLELGDSALYFCASGGVNEQFFGPGTRLTVL.